This TCR beta chain is drawn from a study of shared T cell receptors in the human thymus. V was pared by 2 bases and J by 4 bases, with 4 bases of the junction left unmatched. The CDR3 runs 16 residues. Germline CDR1 MGHRA, CDR2 YSYEKL. Assay: immunoSEQ multiplex PCR; the TCRdb copy retains only in-frame clones and omits some. The sample holds about 660,000 clones, approximately 87% seen once. This sample was also put to use in a study of human thymus T cells. That paper adds: In corrective heart surgery, resections were taken, and these provided the thymus tissue. There appeared to be biased usage of V and J genes in thymic and blood repertoires. Related studies noted strongly shared thymic repertoires across unrelated people.

This clonotype was sampled from a boy younger than two with a congenital heart defect. The J gene is TRBJ2-3, the V gene TRBV4-1; TRBD2 matches 12 bases. Sequences were obtained from thymocytes. CDR3 protein: CASSQRLAGDPDTQYF. DNA of the CDR3: TGCGCCAGCAGCCAAAGACTAGCGGGAGACCCAGATACGCAGTATTTT.